This record concerns one T cell receptor beta chain sequence. This entry belongs to a study of response to subunit inactivated influenza vaccine. TCRdb re-called the RT-PCR reads through MiXCR, storing one row per CDR3 protein. Altogether roughly 500,000 distinct CDR3 sequences are present, under 30% being singletons, with the ten largest covering around 2.8%. The CDR3 runs 14 residues. With 7 bases removed from V and 1 base from J, the gap between germline ends came to 13 bases. In germline, CDR1 is GTSNPN, CDR2 SVGIG (reference sequence). This sample was shared with a second study, whose subject was T cells expressing NK-cell markers. That source adds: It was by 5'RACE template switching with UMIs that TCR beta cDNA was made. Sorted CD3+CD56+NKG2C+, CD3+CD56+NKG2C- and CD3+CD56-NKG2C+ T cells provided the TCR beta repertoires. One of eight sequenced donors was HCMV-seronegative; the other seven were seropositive. Dominant NKG2C+ clonotype frequencies of roughly 1.0-8% of CD8+ T cells were measured in 5 or 6 donors. Whether expanded NKG2C+ T cell clones recognized HCMV stayed uncertain.

The sequenced sample was CD4+ T cells sorted from PBMCs, obtained 11 to 12 days after vaccination. The genes are TRBV30 and TRBJ2-2, with unresolved D. This receptor was obtained from a man aged 50 to 59 who received an inactivated influenza vaccine. CDR3 residues: CASQSGLNTGELFF. The CDR3 region has the DNA TGTGCCTCCCAATCGGGTCTGAACACCGGGGAGCTGTTTTTT.